One T cell receptor (beta chain) is described in this entry. The CDR3 extends over 15 amino acids. J was trimmed by 5 bases and V by 6 bases; bases with no gene match: 10. Germline values: CDR1 MNHEY, CDR2 SVGAGI. The method was immunoSEQ multiplex PCR; TCRdb's version includes in-frame clones alone and lacks a portion of them. The sample includes 110,000 to 150,000 clones, 70% to 90% of them seen just once. The data were taken from a study of blood T cell repertoires in COVID-19. Overall study: Sources were T cells, B-cell-depleted T cells, or PBMCs; the material itself was cDNA or gDNA.

The chain couples TRBV6-5 to TRBJ1-1; 9 bases match TRBD1. The specimen was PBMCs or T cells enriched from blood (not recorded which). This clonotype was sampled from a middle-aged woman who had recovered from COVID-19. CDR3 sequence (DNA): TGTGCCAGCAGGGCCGTGACAGGGGGGCGGACTGAAGCTTTCTTT. Translating gives CASRAVTGGRTEAFF.